The 24 T cell receptor beta chains in this list originate from one sample, sequenced in a study of blood T cells in healthy people across ages. A second PCR of about 7 to 11 cycles used a sample-barcoded 5' primer and a J-beta primer mix. TCRdb reprocessed the 5' RACE reads via MiXCR and lists one record per CDR3 protein. Among around 1,800,000 distinct CDR3 sequences, about two fifths were seen once, and the ten largest hold 20% to 25%. The sample taken for sequencing was blood. These receptor sequences come from a human donor in good health.

V and J are TRBV11-2 and TRBJ2-1; 7 nucleotides agree with TRBD2. This CDR3 has 16 residues. The V gene's germline CDR1 is SGHAT and CDR2 FQNNGV. V lost 4 bases and J lost 2; bases outside the gene matches: 8. The CDR3 region has the DNA TGTGCCAGCAGCTCCTTCCTCCGGGGGGCCTACAATGAGCAGTTCTTC. This gives the protein CASSSFLRGAYNEQFF.

V usage is TRBV5-1 and J usage is TRBJ1-1; the D is unclear. Deletions cut 3 bases from V and 4 bases from J, with 13 bases between. Germline V CDR1 and CDR2: SGHRS, YFSETQ. The CDR3 extends over 14 amino acids. In DNA, the CDR3 is TGCGCCAGCAGCTCCGGACTCACAGCCACTGAAGCTTTCTTT. Encoded protein: CASSSGLTATEAFF. Combining the CDR3 with reference TRBV5-1 and TRBJ1-1 gives the whole variable domain KAGVTQTPRYLIKTRGQQVTLSCSPISGHRSVSWYQQTPGQGLQFLFEYFSETQRNKGNFPGRFSGRQFSNSRSEMNVSTLELGDSALYLCASSSGLTATEAFFGQGTRLTVV.

J is TRBJ1-1 and V is TRBV28; TRBD1 matches at 7 bases. Looked up from germline, CDR1 is MDHEN and CDR2 is SYDVKM. The CDR3 is 15 amino acids. The V and J ends lost 1 base and 1 base, in that order; junction bases with no gene match: 3. The CDR3 is CASSLYTGENTEAFF. The CDR3 region has the DNA TGTGCCAGCAGTTTATATACAGGGGAGAACACTGAAGCTTTCTTT.

V and J are TRBV4-1 and TRBJ2-7; 9 bases agree with TRBD1. The V segment lost 1 base and the J segment 3 bases; nucleotides outside the gene matches: 10. The CDR3 length is 17 residues. Germline CDR1 MGHRA, CDR2 YSYEKL. CDR3 in amino acids: CASSQGPGTGTIYEQYF. Here the CDR3 DNA reads TGCGCCAGCAGCCAAGGGCCCGGGACAGGGACCATCTACGAGCAGTACTTC.

This chain connects TRBV5-5 to TRBJ2-3; TRBD2 agrees at 7 bases. Germline V lookup: CDR1 SGHKS, CDR2 YYEKEE (reference sequence). The CDR3 covers 15 residues. V shed 1 base and J 3 bases; nucleotides not matched to a gene: 5. The CDR3 is CASSLLLGGTDTQYF. The CDR3 bases are TGTGCCAGCAGCTTGCTTCTGGGGGGGACAGATACGCAGTATTTT.

The chain uses TRBV20-1 and TRBJ1-5; no clear D gene. The CDR3 contains 13 residues. Germline V gene lookup returns CDR1 DFQATT and CDR2 SNEGSKA (reference sequence). Trimming stripped 3 bases from V and 5 bases from J, with 11 bases between. The CDR3 loop is CSASTVADQPQHF. The CDR3, as DNA: TGCAGTGCTAGCACGGTCGCTGATCAGCCCCAGCATTTT.

This clonotype has a single count. V usage is TRBV20-1 and J usage is TRBJ2-3; TRBD1 is a possible D gene (6 bases). The V gene lost 6 bases and the J gene lost 0 bases, with 13 bases spanning the gap. CDR3 length equals 14 residues. CDR1 and CDR2 (germline): DFQATT, SNEGSKA (reference sequence). The CDR3 spells CSAVGTTSTDTQYF. DNA for the CDR3: TGCAGTGCCGTCGGGACAACTAGCACAGATACGCAGTATTTT.

Only a few counts were recorded for this clonotype. V gene TRBV10-3 combines with J gene TRBJ2-7; the D is unclear. Germline values: CDR1 ENHRY, CDR2 SYGVKD. The CDR3 extends over 12 amino acids. Between the trimmed V and J ends, which lost 6 bases and 1 base, there was a span of 7 bases. The CDR3 spells CAISQQSYEQYF. CDR3 coding DNA: TGTGCCATCAGCCAACAGTCCTACGAGCAGTACTTC.

This clonotype has more than one count but fewer than ten. This rearrangement joins TRBV2 to TRBJ2-7; D might be TRBD2 (6 bases). The germline CDR1 and CDR2 sequences are SNHLY and FYNNEI. The CDR3 extends over 14 amino acids. V was cut by 10 bases and J by 7 bases, with 23 bases left in between. The DNA for the CDR3 is TGTGCCACCCGTAGGGAGGCCAGCCCTACGGAGCAGTACTTC. The encoded protein is CATRREASPTEQYF.

The V call is TRBV7-2, the J call TRBJ1-6; D remains ambiguous. Germline lookup yields CDR1 SGHTA and CDR2 FQGNSA. The CDR3 is 16 amino acids. The V gene lost 0 bases and the J gene lost 8 bases, with 14 bases spanning the gap. CDR3 residues: CASSLAMGRRDSPLHF. CDR3 DNA: TGTGCCAGCAGCTTAGCGATGGGTCGTAGGGATTCACCCCTCCACTTT.

The chain carries TRBV5-1 and TRBJ1-1; no clear D gene. This CDR3 contains 15 residues. V shed 0 bases and J shed 5 bases, with 14 bases lying between them. The germline V gene has CDR1 SGHRS and CDR2 YFSETQ. The CDR3 DNA reads TGCGCCAGCAGCTTGGGGCCAGGCCTAAGAACTGAAGCTTTCTTT. Residues: CASSLGPGLRTEAFF. Looking up the rest from reference TRBV5-1 and TRBJ1-1 gives the full variable domain: KAGVTQTPRYLIKTRGQQVTLSCSPISGHRSVSWYQQTPGQGLQFLFEYFSETQRNKGNFPGRFSGRQFSNSRSEMNVSTLELGDSALYLCASSLGPGLRTEAFFGQGTRLTVV.

This chain connects TRBV18 to TRBJ1-5, with unresolved D. Germline assignment: CDR1 KGHSH and CDR2 LQKENI. This CDR3 region has 15 residues. Trimming cost V 4 bases and J 8 bases, with 18 bases left between them. In nucleotides, the CDR3 is TGTGCCAGCTCACACGGGATGGGTGGCAGAGAGCCCCAGCATTTT. This sequence encodes CASSHGMGGREPQHF.

The genes are TRBV7-8 and TRBJ2-7; possibly TRBD1 for D (5 bases). V shed 4 bases and J shed 2 bases, with 15 bases lying between them. The CDR3 is 15 residues long. Per germline, CDR1 SGHVS and CDR2 FQNEAQ. For the CDR3, the DNA is TGTGCCAGCAGCTCCTTTCCTCAGGGAACCTACGAGCAGTACTTC. This codes for CASSSFPQGTYEQYF.

The V and J genes are TRBV10-3 and TRBJ2-3; D remains ambiguous. The CDR3 has 14 amino acids. Trimming removed 5 bases from V and 6 bases from J, with 15 bases in between. In germline, CDR1 is ENHRY, CDR2 SYGVKD. CDR3 sequence (DNA): TGTGCCATCAGTCAAACCTCTGAAGGTGATACGCAGTATTTT. Its protein product is CAISQTSEGDTQYF.

The chain links TRBV28 to TRBJ2-7; 8 bases map to TRBD2. CDR1 and CDR2 from the germline V gene are MDHEN and SYDVKM. The CDR3 has 15 residues. V shed 3 bases and J 4 bases; nucleotides not matched to a gene: 8. CDR3 sequence (DNA): TGTGCCAGCAGTTTTAGTGGACTAGCTTCTTACGAGCAGTACTTC. Translated: CASSFSGLASYEQYF. Together with reference TRBV28 and TRBJ2-7, the CDR3 gives the full variable domain: DVKVTQSSRYLVKRTGEKVFLECVQDMDHENMFWYRQDPGLGLRLIYFSYDVKMKEKGDIPEGYSVSREKKERFSLILESASTNQTSMYLCASSFSGLASYEQYFGPGTRLTVT.

This clonotype showed up just a few times. The rearrangement uses TRBV20-1 and TRBJ2-5, with D possibly TRBD2 on 7 matching bases. The CDR3 has 15 residues. The V gene's germline CDR1 is DFQATT and CDR2 SNEGSKA (reference sequence). V gave up 2 bases and J gave up 2 bases, with 15 bases separating them. In nucleotides, the CDR3 is TGCAGTGCTAGAAAGGGGGGGGGTCTTCAAGAGACCCAGTACTTC. As protein: CSARKGGGLQETQYF.

This clonotype turned up a few times. The rearrangement links TRBV30 to TRBJ1-4, with D uncertain. The CDR3 consists of 13 residues. From germline, CDR1 is GTSNPN and CDR2 SVGIG (reference sequence). V dropped 3 bases and J dropped 5 bases, with 10 bases sitting between them. CDR3 region: CAWRGGWNEKLFF. DNA for the CDR3: TGTGCCTGGAGGGGCGGATGGAATGAAAAACTGTTTTTT.

The V and J genes are TRBV13 and TRBJ1-4; D call uncertain. Germline CDR1 is PRHDT and CDR2 is FYEKMQ (reference sequence). V lost 2 bases, J lost 8 bases, and 9 bases lay in between. The CDR3 extends over 13 amino acids. The CDR3: CASSLYEVEKLFF. CDR3 nucleotide sequence: TGTGCCAGCAGCTTATACGAGGTAGAAAAACTGTTTTTT.

The V call is TRBV28, the J call TRBJ2-4; tentative D call: TRBD2 (5 bases). The CDR3 is 12 residues long. Germline V gene data show CDR1 as MDHEN and CDR2 as SYDVKM. V dropped 4 bases and J dropped 13 bases, with 14 bases sitting between them. The CDR3 DNA reads as TGTGCCAGCAGTTCACCCCAGTGGGAGCAGTACTTC. Protein: CASSSPQWEQYF.

The chain carries TRBV9 and TRBJ2-4; D ambiguous. The tail of the sequence fits TRBJ2-7 better, so the J call may be wrong. This CDR3 has 14 residues. Germline CDR1 reads SGDLS; CDR2 reads YYNGEE. The CDR3 here is CASSVGGSTDEQYF. As DNA, the CDR3 is TGTGCCAGCAGCGTAGGAGGATCTACCGACGAGCAGTACTTC.

The V and J genes are TRBV21-1 and TRBJ2-5; no check of the table's D call, TRBD2, against the DNA was made. TRBV21-1 is designated a pseudogene. The CDR3 has 19 residues. The DNA for the CDR3 is TGTGCCAGCAAGCCAGGGACCCGAAGCCAGCGGGGGGAAGGAGAGACCCAGTACTTC. This sequence encodes CASKPGTRSQRGEGETQYF.

V is TRBV20-1 and J is TRBJ2-3; possibly TRBD1 for D (5 bases). Trimming took 7 bases from V and 0 from J, leaving 11 bases between them. The CDR3 covers 13 residues. CDR1 is DFQATT, CDR2 SNEGSKA, per germline (reference sequence). CDR3 region: CSDRSPSTDTQYF. The CDR3 DNA reads TGCAGTGACAGGTCACCTAGCACAGATACGCAGTATTTT.

This sequence joins TRBV5-1 and TRBJ2-2; 10 bases line up with TRBD2. The CDR3 has 15 amino acids. In germline, CDR1 is SGHRS, CDR2 YFSETQ. V trimming: 8 bases; J trimming: 1 base; junction bases outside the gene matches: 5. This chain's CDR3 is CASLAGALNTGELFF. CDR3 DNA: TGCGCCAGTCTAGCGGGGGCGCTGAACACCGGGGAGCTGTTTTTT.

The V call is TRBV29-1, the J call TRBJ1-1; weak D call: TRBD1 (6 bases). Trimming removed 4 bases at V and 2 bases at J, with 11 bases between. The CDR3 consists of 13 residues. Germline V gives CDR1 SQVTM, CDR2 ANQGSEA. This CDR3 is CSVGWTANTEAFF. For the CDR3, the DNA is TGCAGCGTTGGGTGGACAGCCAACACTGAAGCTTTCTTT.